The T cell receptor (beta chain) under discussion was sequenced for a study of T cells in tumors after PD-1 blockade. There are 14 residues in the CDR3. Germline loops: CDR1 SEHNR, CDR2 FQNEAQ (reference sequence). V lost 4 bases to trimming and J lost 8 bases, with 14 bases between them. TCRdb's copy holds only in-frame clones and misses some; the assay was immunoSEQ multiplex PCR. The data show about 7,700 clones, with approximately 67% seen just once and approximately 10% held by the top ten. Sequencing was performed on tumor tissue, taken after anti-PD-1 treatment. This TCR was sampled from a human donor with basal cell carcinoma. This rearrangement joins TRBV7-9 to TRBJ1-4; weak D call: TRBD1 (5 bases). The CDR3 sequence: CASSYTGLKEKLFF. In DNA form, the CDR3 reads TGTGCCAGCAGCTACACGGGGCTAAAAGAAAAACTGTTTTTT.